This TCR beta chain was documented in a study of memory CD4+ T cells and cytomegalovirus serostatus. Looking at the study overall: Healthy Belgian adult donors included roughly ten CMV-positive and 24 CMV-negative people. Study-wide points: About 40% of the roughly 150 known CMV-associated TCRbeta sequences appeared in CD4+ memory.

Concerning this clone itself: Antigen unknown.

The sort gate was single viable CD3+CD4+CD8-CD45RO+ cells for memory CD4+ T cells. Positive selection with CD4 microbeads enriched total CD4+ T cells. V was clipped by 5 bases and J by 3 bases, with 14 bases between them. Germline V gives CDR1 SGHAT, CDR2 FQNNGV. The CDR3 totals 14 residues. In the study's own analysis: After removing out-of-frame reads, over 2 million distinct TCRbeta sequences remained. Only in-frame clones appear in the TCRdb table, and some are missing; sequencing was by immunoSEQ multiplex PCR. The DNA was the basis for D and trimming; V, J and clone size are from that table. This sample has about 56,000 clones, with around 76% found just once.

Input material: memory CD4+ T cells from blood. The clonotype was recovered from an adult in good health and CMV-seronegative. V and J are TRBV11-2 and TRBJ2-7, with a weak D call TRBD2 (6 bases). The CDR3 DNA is TGTGCCAGCAGCACAACCGGGACTGTCTACGAGCAGTACTTC. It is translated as CASSTTGTVYEQYF.